Described below is a single TCR beta chain sequence and its context. Its antigen is not identified. Sequencing was preceded by expansion of antigen-specific CD4+ T cells with viral peptide pools in the ViraFEST assay. Investigators separated out CD4+ T cells once 10 days of culture had passed. Infection dated between March and December 2020, before the Alpha, Beta and Delta variants reached the United States. Both day 3 and day 7 saw half the medium replaced with IL-2 medium. TCRdb's copy holds only in-frame clones and misses some; the assay was immunoSEQ multiplex PCR. The table includes 40,000 or so clones, approximately 70% detected once. V lost 8 bases to trimming and J lost 8 bases, with 19 bases between them. The CDR3 is 15 amino acids. CDR1 is ENHRY and CDR2 is SYGVKD in the germline V gene. The source of the sample is a study of vaccination effects on CD4 cells after COVID-19. General study results and limits: Clones induced by infection and by vaccine showed marked clonal contraction late after vaccination.

This rearrangement joins TRBV10-3 to TRBJ1-6; TRBD1 might be the D (6 bases). The specimen comprised CD4+ T cells from PBMCs cultured with a peptide pool, sampled before COVID-19 vaccination. The receptor was derived from a human donor who had a prior SARS-CoV-2 infection. CDR3: CAIGYKGGADSPLHF. The DNA for the CDR3 is TGTGCCATCGGTTACAAGGGGGGGGCGGATTCACCCCTCCACTTT.